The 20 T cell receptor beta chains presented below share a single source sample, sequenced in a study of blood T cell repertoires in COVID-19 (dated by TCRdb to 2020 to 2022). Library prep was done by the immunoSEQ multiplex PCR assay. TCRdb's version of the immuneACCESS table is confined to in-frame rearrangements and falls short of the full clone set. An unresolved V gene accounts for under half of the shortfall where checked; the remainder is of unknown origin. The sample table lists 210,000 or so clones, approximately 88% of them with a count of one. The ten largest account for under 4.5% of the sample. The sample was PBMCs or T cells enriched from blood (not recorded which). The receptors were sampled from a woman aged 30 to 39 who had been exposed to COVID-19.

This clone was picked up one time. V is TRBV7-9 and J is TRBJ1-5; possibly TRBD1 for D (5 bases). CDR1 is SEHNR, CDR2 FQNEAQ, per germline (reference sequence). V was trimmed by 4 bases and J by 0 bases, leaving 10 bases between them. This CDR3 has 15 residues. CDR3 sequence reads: CASSSRAYSNQPQHF. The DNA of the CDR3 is TGTGCCAGCAGCTCCAGGGCATATAGCAATCAGCCCCAGCATTTT.

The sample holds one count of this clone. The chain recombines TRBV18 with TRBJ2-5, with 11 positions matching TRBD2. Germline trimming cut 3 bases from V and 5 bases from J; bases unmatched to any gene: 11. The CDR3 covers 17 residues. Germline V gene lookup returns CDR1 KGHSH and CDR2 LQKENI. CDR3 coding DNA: TGTGCCAGCTCACCGACTAGCGGGATTGCGGAGCTTGAGACCCAGTACTTC. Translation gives CASSPTSGIAELETQYF.

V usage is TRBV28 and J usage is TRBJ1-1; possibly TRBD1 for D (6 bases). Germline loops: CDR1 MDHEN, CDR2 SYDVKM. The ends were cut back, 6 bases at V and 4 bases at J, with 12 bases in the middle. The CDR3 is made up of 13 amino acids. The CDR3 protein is CASRKGGATEAFF. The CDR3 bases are TGTGCCAGCAGGAAAGGGGGTGCCACTGAAGCTTTCTTT.

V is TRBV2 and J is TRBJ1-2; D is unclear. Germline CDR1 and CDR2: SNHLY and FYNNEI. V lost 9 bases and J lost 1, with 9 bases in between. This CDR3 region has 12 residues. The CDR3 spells CASGRDNYGYTF. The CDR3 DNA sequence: TGTGCCAGTGGACGGGATAACTATGGCTACACCTTC.

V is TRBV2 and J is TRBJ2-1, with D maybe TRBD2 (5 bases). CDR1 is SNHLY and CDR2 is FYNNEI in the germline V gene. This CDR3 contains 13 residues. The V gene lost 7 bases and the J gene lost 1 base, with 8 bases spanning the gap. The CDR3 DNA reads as TGTGCCAGCAAGCAGCGGTCCTACAATGAGCAGTTCTTC. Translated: CASKQRSYNEQFF.

The CDR3 here is CASSLQRYGYTF. CDR3 nucleotide sequence: TGTGCCAGCAGTTTACAGCGTTATGGCTACACCTTC. This rearrangement joins TRBV28 to TRBJ1-2; D unresolved. Germline-derived CDR1 and CDR2 are MDHEN and SYDVKM. This CDR3 contains 12 residues. V lost 2 bases and J lost 5, with 6 bases in between.

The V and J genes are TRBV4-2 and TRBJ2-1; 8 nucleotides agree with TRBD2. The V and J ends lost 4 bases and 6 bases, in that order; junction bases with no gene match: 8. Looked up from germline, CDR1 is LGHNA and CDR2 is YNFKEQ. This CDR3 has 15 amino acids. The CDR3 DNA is TGTGCCAGCAGCCCGAAGCCCGGGACTAGCAATGAGCAGTTCTTC. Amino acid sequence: CASSPKPGTSNEQFF.

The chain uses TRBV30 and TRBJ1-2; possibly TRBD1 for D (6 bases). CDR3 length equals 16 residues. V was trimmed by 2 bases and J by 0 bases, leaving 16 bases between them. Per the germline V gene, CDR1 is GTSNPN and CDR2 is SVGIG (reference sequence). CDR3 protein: CAWSPIGTYTNYGYTF. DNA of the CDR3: TGTGCCTGGAGTCCGATTGGGACATATACTAACTATGGCTACACCTTC.

The CDR3 DNA is TGTGCCAGCAGTTCGGGAGCGAACACTGAAGCTTTCTTT. Translated: CASSSGANTEAFF. This chain uses TRBV6-5 with TRBJ1-1; D is unclear. The V end lost 4 bases, the J end lost 1 base, and 7 bases lay between the germline ends. This CDR3 has 13 residues. Germline lookup yields CDR1 MNHEY and CDR2 SVGAGI.

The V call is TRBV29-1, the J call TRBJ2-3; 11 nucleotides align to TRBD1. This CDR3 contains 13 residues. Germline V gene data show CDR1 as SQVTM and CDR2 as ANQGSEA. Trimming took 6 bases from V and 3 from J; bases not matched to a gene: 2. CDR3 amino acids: CSVGTGGTDTQYF. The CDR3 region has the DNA TGCAGCGTAGGGACAGGGGGGACAGATACGCAGTATTTT.

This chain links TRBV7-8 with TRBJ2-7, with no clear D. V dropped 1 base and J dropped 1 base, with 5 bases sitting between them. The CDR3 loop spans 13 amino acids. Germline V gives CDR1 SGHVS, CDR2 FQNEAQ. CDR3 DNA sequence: TGTGCCAGCAGCTTAGACAGATCCTACGAGCAGTACTTC. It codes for CASSLDRSYEQYF.

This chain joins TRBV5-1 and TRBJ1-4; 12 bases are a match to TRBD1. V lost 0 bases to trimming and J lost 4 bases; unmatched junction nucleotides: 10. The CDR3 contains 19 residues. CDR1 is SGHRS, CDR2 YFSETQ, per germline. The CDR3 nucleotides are TGCGCCAGCAGCTTGGGACCGGGACAGGGGGCTATTGGTAATGAAAAACTGTTTTTT. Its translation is CASSLGPGQGAIGNEKLFF. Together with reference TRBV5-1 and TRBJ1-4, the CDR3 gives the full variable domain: KAGVTQTPRYLIKTRGQQVTLSCSPISGHRSVSWYQQTPGQGLQFLFEYFSETQRNKGNFPGRFSGRQFSNSRSEMNVSTLELGDSALYLCASSLGPGQGAIGNEKLFFGSGTQLSVL.

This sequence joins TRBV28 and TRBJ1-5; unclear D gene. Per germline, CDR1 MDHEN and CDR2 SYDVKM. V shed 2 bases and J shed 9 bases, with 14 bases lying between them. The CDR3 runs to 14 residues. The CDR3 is CASSLPVGPGPQHF. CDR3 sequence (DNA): TGTGCCAGCAGTTTACCCGTTGGCCCGGGGCCCCAGCATTTT.

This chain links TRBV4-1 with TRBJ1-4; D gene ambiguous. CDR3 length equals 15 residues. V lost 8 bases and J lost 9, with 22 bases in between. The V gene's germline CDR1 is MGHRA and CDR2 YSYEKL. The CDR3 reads CASDVGLEGDKKLFF. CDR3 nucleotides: TGCGCCAGCGACGTTGGTTTGGAGGGCGATAAAAAACTGTTTTTT.

The CDR3 coding sequence is TGTGCCAGTTACCCAGACACGAACCAACCATGGACCGGGGAGCTGTTTTTT. Encoded protein: CASYPDTNQPWTGELFF. V usage is TRBV19 and J usage is TRBJ2-2; D is undetermined. Germline-derived CDR1 and CDR2 are LNHDA and SQIVND (reference sequence). The CDR3 extends over 17 amino acids. Trimming removed 8 bases from V and 5 bases from J, with 24 bases in between.

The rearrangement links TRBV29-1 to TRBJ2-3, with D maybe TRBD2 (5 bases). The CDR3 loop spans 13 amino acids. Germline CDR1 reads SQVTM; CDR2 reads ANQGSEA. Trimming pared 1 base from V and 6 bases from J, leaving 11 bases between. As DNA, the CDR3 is TGCAGCGTTGAAGGGACTGATGTGGATACGCAGTATTTT. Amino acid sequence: CSVEGTDVDTQYF.

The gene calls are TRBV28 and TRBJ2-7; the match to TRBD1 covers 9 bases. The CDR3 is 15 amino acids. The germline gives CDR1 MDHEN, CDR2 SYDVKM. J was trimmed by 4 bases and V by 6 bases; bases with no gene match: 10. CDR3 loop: CASSPPGTGNYEQYF. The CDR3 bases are TGTGCCAGCAGCCCTCCCGGGACAGGGAATTACGAGCAGTACTTC.

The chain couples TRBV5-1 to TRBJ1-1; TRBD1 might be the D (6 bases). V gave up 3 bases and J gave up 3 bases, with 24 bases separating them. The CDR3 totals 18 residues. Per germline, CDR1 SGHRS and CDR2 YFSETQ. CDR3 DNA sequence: TGCGCCAGCAGCTCCAGACGGGGGGCGCTTGGTAAGGACACTGAAGCTTTCTTT. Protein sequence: CASSSRRGALGKDTEAFF.

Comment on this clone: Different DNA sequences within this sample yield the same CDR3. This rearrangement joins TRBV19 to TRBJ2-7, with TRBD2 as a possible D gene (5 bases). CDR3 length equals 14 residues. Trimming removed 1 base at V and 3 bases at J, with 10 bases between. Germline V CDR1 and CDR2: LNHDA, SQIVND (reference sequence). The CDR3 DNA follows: TGTGCCAGTAGTATAGGTCAAGGGAGCTACGAGCAGTACTTC. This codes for CASSIGQGSYEQYF.

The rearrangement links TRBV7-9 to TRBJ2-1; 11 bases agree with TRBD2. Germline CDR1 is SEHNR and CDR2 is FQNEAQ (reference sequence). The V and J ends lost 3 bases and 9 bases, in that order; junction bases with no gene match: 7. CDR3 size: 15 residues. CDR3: CASSFIAGGPGEQFF. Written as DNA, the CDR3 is TGTGCCAGCAGCTTTATAGCGGGAGGGCCAGGTGAGCAGTTCTTC.